A single T cell receptor beta chain is shown here with its context. The specificity of this receptor is unknown. Base quality data are lacking; no much larger clone is found one base away. The data belong to a study of shared T cell receptors in the human thymus (dated by TCRdb to about 2021). About the study as a whole: The study examined how self-reactive, shared T-cell receptor alpha chains are generated in the human thymus.

Relative to germline, V is missing 0 bases and J is missing 5 bases, with 8 bases of the junction outside any gene match. The cysteine opens and the phenylalanine closes a CDR3 of 16 amino acids. Only the CDR3 DNA stays, 48 bases, in frame from base 1. The germline V gene gives CDR1 as LGHNT and CDR2 as FRNRAP. Libraries were built with the immunoSEQ multiplex PCR assay. TCRdb carries this immuneACCESS record with in-frame sequences only. Its versions omit some clonotypes, under half of them owing to an unresolved V gene in the studies checked, with the rest unexplained. The sample table shows 700,000 or so clones, and 75% to 90% are seen once. Approximately 0.01% of the sample goes to the ten largest clones. The same sample was also used in a study of human thymus T cells. As that second study puts it: Donors were immunologically healthy infants undergoing open corrective cardiac surgery for congenital heart defects in Finland. Thymus tissue was collected as surgical resects that were removed during corrective cardiac surgery. Both the thymic and the peripheral blood repertoires appeared to show biased V and J gene segment usage. According to the related research, thymic TCR repertoires were highly overlapping among unrelated individuals. The study described the TCR alpha and beta repertoires in under 10 infant thymus samples and four matching peripheral blood samples. Donor ages ranged from about 6 to 250 days, and the cohort comprised over 5 male and two female infants. Thymocytes were mechanically released from the tissue and were stored as pellets of roughly 9.5-30 million cells at -70 degrees C. A QIAsymphony instrument was used to extract genomic DNA from the frozen cell pellets. Using the immunoSEQ multiplex PCR assay, the TCRB and TCRAD loci were amplified from a standardized quantity of quality-controlled genomic DNA. The amplicons covered the V(D)J region and were long enough to include the CDR3 and to identify the V and J genes. Through the commercial immunoSEQ service, the amplicons were sequenced on an Illumina platform. Primer bias and sequencing errors were corrected as previously described, and TCRAD and TCRB were defined on the basis of the IMGT database. immunoSEQ Analyzer 3.0 and VDJTools were used for repertoire analysis, which covered basic statistics, V/J segment usage, diversity estimates, rarefaction and pairwise overlap. Diversity was estimated with Chao1, ChaoE, Efron-Thisted, Shannon and inverse Simpson indices, and also on datasets down-sampled to the smallest sample. For repertoire overlap, CDR3 nucleotide sequence, V gene and J gene had to match strictly, and clustering was done by Jaccard-based multidimensional scaling. On average, about 800,000 unique TCRB clonotypes were obtained from thymus samples, compared with about 84,000 from blood samples.

The sequence came from a girl under three years old with a congenital heart defect. Donor details come from another sample of the same person, matched by shared clones. Sequencing was performed on thymocytes. The chain uses TRBV12-5 and TRBJ1-1, with 8 bases aligning to TRBD1. The CDR3 region: CASGLVRAGGETEAFF. The DNA is as follows: TGTGCTAGTGGTTTGGTAAGGGCAGGGGGCGAGACTGAAGCTTTCTTT. The variable domain in full, with residues beyond the CDR3 obtained from the reference TRBV12-5 and TRBJ1-1 genes, is DARVTQTPRHKVTEMGQEVTMRCQPILGHNTVFWYRQTMMQGLELLAYFRNRAPLDDSGMPKDRFSAEMPDATLATLKIQPSEPRDSAVYFCASGLVRAGGETEAFFGQGTRLTVV.